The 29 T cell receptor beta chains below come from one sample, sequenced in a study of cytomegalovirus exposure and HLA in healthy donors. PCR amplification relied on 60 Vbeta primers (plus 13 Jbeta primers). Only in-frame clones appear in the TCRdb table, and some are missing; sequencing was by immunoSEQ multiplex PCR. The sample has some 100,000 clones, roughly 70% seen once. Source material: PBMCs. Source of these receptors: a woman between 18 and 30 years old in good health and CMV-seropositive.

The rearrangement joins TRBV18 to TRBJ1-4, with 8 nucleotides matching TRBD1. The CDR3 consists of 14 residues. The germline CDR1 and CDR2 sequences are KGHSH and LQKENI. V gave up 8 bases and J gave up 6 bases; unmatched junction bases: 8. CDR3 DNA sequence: TGTGCCAGCACCAGGGGGCCGGAGGATGAAAAACTGTTTTTT. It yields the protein CASTRGPEDEKLFF.

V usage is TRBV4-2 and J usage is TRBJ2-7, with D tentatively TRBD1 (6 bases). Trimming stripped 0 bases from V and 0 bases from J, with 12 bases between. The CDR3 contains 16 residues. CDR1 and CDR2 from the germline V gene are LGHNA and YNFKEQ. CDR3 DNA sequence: TGTGCCAGCAGCCAAGATGATGGGGGCAGCTCCTACGAGCAGTACTTC. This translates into CASSQDDGGSSYEQYF.

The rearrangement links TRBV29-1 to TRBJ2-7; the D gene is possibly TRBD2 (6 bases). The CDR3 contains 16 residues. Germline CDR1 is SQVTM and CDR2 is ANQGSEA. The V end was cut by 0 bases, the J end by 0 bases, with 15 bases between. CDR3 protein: CSVEDQDQEGSYEQYF. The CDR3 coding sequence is TGCAGCGTTGAAGATCAGGACCAGGAGGGCTCCTACGAGCAGTACTTC.

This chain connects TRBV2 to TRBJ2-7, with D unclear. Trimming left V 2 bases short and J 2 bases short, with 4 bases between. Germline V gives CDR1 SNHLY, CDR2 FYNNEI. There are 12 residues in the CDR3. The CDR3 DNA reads TGTGCCAGCAGTGAACAGGCCTACGAGCAGTACTTC. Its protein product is CASSEQAYEQYF.

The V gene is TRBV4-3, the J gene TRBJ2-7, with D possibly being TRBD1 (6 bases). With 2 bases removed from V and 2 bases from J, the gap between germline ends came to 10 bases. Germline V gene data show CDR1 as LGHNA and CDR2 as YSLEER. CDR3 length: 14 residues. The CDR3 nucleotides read TGCGCCAGCAGCCAAAGGGACAACACCTACGAGCAGTACTTC. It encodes CASSQRDNTYEQYF.

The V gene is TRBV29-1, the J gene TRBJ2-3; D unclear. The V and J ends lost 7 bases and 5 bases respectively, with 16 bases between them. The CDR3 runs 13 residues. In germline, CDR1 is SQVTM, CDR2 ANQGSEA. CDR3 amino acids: CSGRKGAVDTQYF. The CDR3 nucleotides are TGCAGCGGGCGCAAAGGCGCGGTAGATACGCAGTATTTT.

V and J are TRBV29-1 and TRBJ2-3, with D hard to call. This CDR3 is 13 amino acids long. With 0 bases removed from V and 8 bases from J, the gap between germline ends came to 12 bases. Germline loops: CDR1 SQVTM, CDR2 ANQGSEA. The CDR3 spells CSVEDLAAFTQYF. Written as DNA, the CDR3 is TGCAGCGTTGAAGATTTAGCCGCGTTTACGCAGTATTTT.

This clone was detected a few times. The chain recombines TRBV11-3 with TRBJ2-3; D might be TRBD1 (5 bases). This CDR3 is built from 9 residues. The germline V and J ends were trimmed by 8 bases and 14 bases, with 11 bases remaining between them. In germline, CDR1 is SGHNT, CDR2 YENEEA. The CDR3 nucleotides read TGTGCCAGCGGACATGTTCCGTATTTT. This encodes CASGHVPYF.

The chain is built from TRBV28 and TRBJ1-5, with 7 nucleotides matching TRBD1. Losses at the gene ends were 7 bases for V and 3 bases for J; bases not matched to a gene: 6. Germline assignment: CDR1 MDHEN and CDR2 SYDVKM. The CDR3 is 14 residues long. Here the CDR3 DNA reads TGTGCCAGCAATAGACAGGGTTACAATCAGCCCCAGCATTTT. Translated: CASNRQGYNQPQHF. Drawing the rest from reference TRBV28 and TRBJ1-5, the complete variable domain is DVKVTQSSRYLVKRTGEKVFLECVQDMDHENMFWYRQDPGLGLRLIYFSYDVKMKEKGDIPEGYSVSREKKERFSLILESASTNQTSMYLCASNRQGYNQPQHFGDGTRLSIL.

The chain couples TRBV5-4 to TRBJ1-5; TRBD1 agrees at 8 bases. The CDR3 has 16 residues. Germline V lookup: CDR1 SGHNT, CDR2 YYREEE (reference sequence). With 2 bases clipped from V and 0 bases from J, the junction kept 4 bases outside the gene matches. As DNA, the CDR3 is TGTGCCAGCAGCTTCACAGGGGGAAATAGCAATCAGCCCCAGCATTTT. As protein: CASSFTGGNSNQPQHF.

CDR3 sequence reads: CASSSTLLGLAGLTDTQYF. CDR3 sequence (DNA): TGCGCCAGCAGCTCGACCCTTCTCGGACTAGCGGGCCTCACAGATACGCAGTATTTT. The rearrangement links TRBV5-1 to TRBJ2-3; 11 bases are a match to TRBD2. V lost 3 bases, J lost 2 bases, and 14 bases stayed unmatched. This CDR3 contains 19 residues. Germline assignment: CDR1 SGHRS and CDR2 YFSETQ.

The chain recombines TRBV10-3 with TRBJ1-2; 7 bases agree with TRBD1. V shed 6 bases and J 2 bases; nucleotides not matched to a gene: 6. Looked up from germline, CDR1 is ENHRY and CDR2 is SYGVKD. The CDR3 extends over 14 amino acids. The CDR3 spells CAISQGQENYGYTF. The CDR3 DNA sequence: TGTGCCATCAGCCAAGGACAGGAGAACTATGGCTACACCTTC.

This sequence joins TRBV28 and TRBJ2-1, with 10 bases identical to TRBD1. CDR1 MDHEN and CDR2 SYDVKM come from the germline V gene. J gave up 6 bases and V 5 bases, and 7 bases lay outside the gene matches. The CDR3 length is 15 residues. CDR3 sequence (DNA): TGTGCCAGCAGTCCCCCCGACAGGGGGCCCAATGAGCAGTTCTTC. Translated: CASSPPDRGPNEQFF.

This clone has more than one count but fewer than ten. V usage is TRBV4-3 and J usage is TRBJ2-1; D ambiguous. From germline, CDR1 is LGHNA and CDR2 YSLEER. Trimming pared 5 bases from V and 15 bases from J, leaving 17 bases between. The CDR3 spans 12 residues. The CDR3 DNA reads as TGCGCCAGCAGCTCCCCGCGGAGAGTAGCGTTCTTC. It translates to CASSSPRRVAFF.

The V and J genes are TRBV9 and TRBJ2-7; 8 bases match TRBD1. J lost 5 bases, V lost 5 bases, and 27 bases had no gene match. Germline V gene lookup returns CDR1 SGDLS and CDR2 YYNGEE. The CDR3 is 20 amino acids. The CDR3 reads CASRIRGRKRGSRFIHEQYF. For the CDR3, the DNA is TGTGCCAGCAGAATCAGGGGGCGCAAGAGGGGGAGCAGATTCATCCACGAGCAGTACTTC. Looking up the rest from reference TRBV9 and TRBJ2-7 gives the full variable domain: DSGVTQTPKHLITATGQRVTLRCSPRSGDLSVYWYQQSLDQGLQFLIQYYNGEERAKGNILERFSAQQFPDLHSELNLSSLELGDSALYFCASRIRGRKRGSRFIHEQYFGPGTRLTVT.

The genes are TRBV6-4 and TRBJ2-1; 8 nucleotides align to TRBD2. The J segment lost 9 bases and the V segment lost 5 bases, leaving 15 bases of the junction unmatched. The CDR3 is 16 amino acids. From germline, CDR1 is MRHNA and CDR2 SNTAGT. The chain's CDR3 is CASSMTWGLELFEQFF. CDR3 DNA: TGTGCCAGCAGTATGACCTGGGGACTAGAATTATTTGAGCAGTTCTTC.

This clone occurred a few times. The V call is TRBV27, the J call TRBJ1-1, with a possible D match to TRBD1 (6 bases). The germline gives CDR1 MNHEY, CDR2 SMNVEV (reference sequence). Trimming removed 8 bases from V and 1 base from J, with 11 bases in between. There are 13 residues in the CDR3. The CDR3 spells CASGQLSNTEAFF. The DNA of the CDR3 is TGTGCCAGCGGACAGCTCTCGAACACTGAAGCTTTCTTT.

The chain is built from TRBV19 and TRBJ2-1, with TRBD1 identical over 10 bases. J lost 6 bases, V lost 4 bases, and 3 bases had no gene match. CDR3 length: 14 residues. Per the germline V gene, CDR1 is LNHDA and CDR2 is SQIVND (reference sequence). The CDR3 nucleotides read TGTGCCAGTAGTACCAGGACAGGGGGCAATGAGCAGTTCTTC. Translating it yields CASSTRTGGNEQFF.

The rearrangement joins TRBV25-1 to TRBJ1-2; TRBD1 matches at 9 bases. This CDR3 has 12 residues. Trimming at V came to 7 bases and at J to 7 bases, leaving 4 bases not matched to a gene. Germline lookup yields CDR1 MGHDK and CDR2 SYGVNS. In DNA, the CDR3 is TGTGCCAGCAACACAGGGGGCTCTGGCTACACCTTC. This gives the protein CASNTGGSGYTF.

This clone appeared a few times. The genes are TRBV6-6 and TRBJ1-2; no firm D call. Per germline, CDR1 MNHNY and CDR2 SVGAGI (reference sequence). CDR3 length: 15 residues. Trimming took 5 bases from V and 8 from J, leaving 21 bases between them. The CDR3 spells CASSQPAEGPGGYTF. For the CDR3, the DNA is TGTGCCAGCAGTCAGCCGGCCGAGGGTCCGGGGGGCTACACCTTC.

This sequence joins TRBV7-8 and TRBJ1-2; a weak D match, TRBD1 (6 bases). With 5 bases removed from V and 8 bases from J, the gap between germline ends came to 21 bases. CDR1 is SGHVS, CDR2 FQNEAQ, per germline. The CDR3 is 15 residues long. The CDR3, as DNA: TGTGCCAGCAGCCCGACCGGGGGGGCAGGAGCGGGCTACACCTTC. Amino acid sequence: CASSPTGGAGAGYTF.

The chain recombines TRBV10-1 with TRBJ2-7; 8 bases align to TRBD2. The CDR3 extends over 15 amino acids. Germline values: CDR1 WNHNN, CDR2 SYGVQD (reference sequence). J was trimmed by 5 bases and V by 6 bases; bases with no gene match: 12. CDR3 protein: CASRPGTSGVDEQYF. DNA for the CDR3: TGCGCCAGCAGACCCGGGACTAGTGGTGTCGACGAGCAGTACTTC.

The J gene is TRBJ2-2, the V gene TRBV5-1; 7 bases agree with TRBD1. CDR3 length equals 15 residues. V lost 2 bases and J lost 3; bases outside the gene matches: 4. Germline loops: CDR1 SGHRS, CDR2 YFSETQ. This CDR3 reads CASSFPDRHTGELFF. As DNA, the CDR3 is TGCGCCAGCAGCTTCCCGGACAGGCACACCGGGGAGCTGTTTTTT.

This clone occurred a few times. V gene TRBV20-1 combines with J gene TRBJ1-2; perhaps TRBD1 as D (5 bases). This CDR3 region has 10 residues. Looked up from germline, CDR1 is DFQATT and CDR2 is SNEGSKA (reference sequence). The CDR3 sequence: CRAGNYGYTF. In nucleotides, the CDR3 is TGCAGGGCAGGGAACTATGGCTACACCTTC.

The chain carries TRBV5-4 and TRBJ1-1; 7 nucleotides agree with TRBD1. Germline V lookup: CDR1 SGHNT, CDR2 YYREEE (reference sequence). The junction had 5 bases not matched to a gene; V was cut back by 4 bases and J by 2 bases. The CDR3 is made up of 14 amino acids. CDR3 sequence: CASSIRDSNTEAFF. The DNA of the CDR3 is TGTGCCAGCAGCATCCGGGACAGCAACACTGAAGCTTTCTTT.

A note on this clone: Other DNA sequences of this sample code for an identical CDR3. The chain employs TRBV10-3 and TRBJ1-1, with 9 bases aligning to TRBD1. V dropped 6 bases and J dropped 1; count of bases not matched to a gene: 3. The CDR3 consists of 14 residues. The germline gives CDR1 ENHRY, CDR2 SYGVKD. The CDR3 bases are TGTGCCATCAGCCTGGACAGGGGGAACACTGAAGCTTTCTTT. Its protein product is CAISLDRGNTEAFF.

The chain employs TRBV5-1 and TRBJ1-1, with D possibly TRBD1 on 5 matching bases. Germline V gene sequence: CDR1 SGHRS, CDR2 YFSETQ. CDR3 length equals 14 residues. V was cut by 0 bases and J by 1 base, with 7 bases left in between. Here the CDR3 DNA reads TGCGCCAGCAGCTTGGCTCAGGGGAACACTGAAGCTTTCTTT. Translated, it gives CASSLAQGNTEAFF.

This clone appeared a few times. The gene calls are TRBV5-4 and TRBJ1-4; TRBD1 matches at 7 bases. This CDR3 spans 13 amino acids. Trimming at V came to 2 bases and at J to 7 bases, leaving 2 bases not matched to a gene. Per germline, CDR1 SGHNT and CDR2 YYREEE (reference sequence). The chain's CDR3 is CASSFPGGEKLFF. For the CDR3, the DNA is TGTGCCAGCAGCTTCCCAGGGGGTGAAAAACTGTTTTTT.

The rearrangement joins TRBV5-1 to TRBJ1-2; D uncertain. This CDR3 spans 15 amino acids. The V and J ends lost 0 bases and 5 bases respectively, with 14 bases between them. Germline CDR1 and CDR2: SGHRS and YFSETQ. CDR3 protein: CASSLARGQKYGYTF. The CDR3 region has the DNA TGCGCCAGCAGCTTGGCCCGAGGGCAGAAGTATGGCTACACCTTC.